Listed here is a single T cell receptor (beta chain). Cohort assignment relied on participant-reported clinical history. Participants classified as exposed had met a COVID-19 case within 2 weeks before study entry. This sample stems from a study of blood T cell repertoires in COVID-19. Across the whole study: Nucleic acid was either cDNA or gDNA, and it came from T cells, B-cell-depleted T cells, or PBMCs.

CDR1 KGHSH and CDR2 LQKENI come from the germline V gene. The CDR3 is made up of 14 amino acids. Trimming stripped 6 bases from V and 3 bases from J, with 11 bases between. In the original workflow: Amplification from reference gene primers served as the basis for estimated nucleated cell counts. Sequencing used immunoSEQ multiplex PCR; TCRdb keeps in-frame clones, though not all of them. Clonal size and the V and J genes are those of that table, whereas D and trimming came from the DNA. The repertoire has 150,000 to 200,000 clones, roughly 84% of them found once; the top ten carry under 4%. The receptor's source is a woman aged 25-40 years who had been exposed to COVID-19. The chain couples TRBV18 to TRBJ1-4; D gene ambiguous. Sequencing used PBMCs or T cells enriched from blood (not recorded which). CDR3 sequence: CASSRQAANEKLFF. The DNA of the CDR3 is TGTGCCAGCTCGCGACAAGCAGCTAATGAAAAACTGTTTTTT. The complete variable domain, with remaining parts taken from reference TRBV18 and TRBJ1-4, reads NAGVMQNPRHLVRRRGQEARLRCSPMKGHSHVYWYRQLPEEGLKFMVYLQKENIIDESGMPKERFSAEFPKEGPSILRIQQVVRGDSAAYFCASSRQAANEKLFFGSGTQLSVL.